The 8 T cell receptor beta chains presented below share a single source sample, sequenced in a study of monozygotic twins with cystic fibrosis. Produced via immunoSEQ multiplex PCR; TCRdb's table is partial and in-frame only. The profile shows roughly 20,000 clones, approximately 97% of them singletons. Input material: blood. These receptors originate from a woman aged 25 to 39 with cystic fibrosis.

This clone has just one count. V gene TRBV6-5 combines with J gene TRBJ1-5; 7 positions agree with TRBD1. In germline, CDR1 is MNHEY, CDR2 SVGAGI. The CDR3 is made up of 14 amino acids. J gave up 8 bases and V 4 bases, and 8 bases lay outside the gene matches. The CDR3 DNA reads as TGTGCCAGCAGTTTCCGACAGGGCCATGAGCCCCAGCATTTT. Translation gives CASSFRQGHEPQHF.

The sample holds one count of this clone. This chain joins TRBV5-5 and TRBJ1-2; unclear D gene. The V and J ends lost 0 bases and 1 base respectively, with 7 bases between them. In germline, CDR1 is SGHKS, CDR2 YYEKEE (reference sequence). The CDR3 covers 14 residues. The CDR3 loop reads CASSLDTFNYGYTF. CDR3 coding DNA: TGTGCCAGCAGCTTGGACACCTTTAACTATGGCTACACCTTC.

V and J are TRBV6-5 and TRBJ2-1; 7 bases fit TRBD2. CDR1 is MNHEY, CDR2 SVGAGI, per germline. J was trimmed by 3 bases and V by 8 bases; bases with no gene match: 10. There are 15 residues in the CDR3. CDR3 residues: CASGTPGGGYNEQFF. Here the CDR3 DNA reads TGTGCCAGCGGGACCCCGGGCGGGGGCTACAATGAGCAGTTCTTC.

V gene TRBV5-1 combines with J gene TRBJ2-5, with TRBD2 matching over 11 bases. This CDR3 has 17 residues. V lost 0 bases, J lost 1 base, and 5 bases stayed unmatched. Germline assignment: CDR1 SGHRS and CDR2 YFSETQ. DNA for the CDR3: TGCGCCAGCAGCTTGGATGCTAGCGGGGGGATCCAAGAGACCCAGTACTTC. Translation: CASSLDASGGIQETQYF.

The chain combines TRBV13 with TRBJ2-1; 7 nucleotides agree with TRBD1. The CDR3 has 15 amino acids. V dropped 5 bases and J dropped 4; count of bases not matched to a gene: 8. Germline CDR1 and CDR2: PRHDT and FYEKMQ (reference sequence). CDR3 in amino acids: CASSPTGVMYNEQFF. The CDR3 coding sequence is TGTGCCAGCAGCCCAACAGGGGTGATGTACAATGAGCAGTTCTTC.

The chain uses TRBV5-6 and TRBJ1-5; TRBD1 matches 7 bases. CDR3 size: 18 residues. Trimming took 0 bases from V and 2 from J; bases not matched to a gene: 11. Germline CDR1 SGHDT, CDR2 YYEEEE. The chain's CDR3 is CASSLGTGEGVGNQPQHF. The CDR3 DNA sequence: TGTGCCAGCAGCTTGGGAACAGGGGAGGGGGTAGGCAATCAGCCCCAGCATTTT. Based on the CDR3 plus reference TRBV5-6 and TRBJ1-5, the full variable domain is DAGVTQSPTHLIKTRGQQVTLRCSPKSGHDTVSWYQQALGQGPQFIFQYYEEEERQRGNFPDRFSGHQFPNYSSELNVNALLLGDSALYLCASSLGTGEGVGNQPQHFGDGTRLSIL.

The chain links TRBV28 to TRBJ1-2; 11 bases are a match to TRBD1. The CDR3 runs 12 residues. The J segment lost 5 bases and the V segment lost 8 bases, leaving 1 base of the junction unmatched. Germline V CDR1 and CDR2: MDHEN, SYDVKM. This CDR3 reads CASGQGAYGYTF. For the CDR3, the DNA is TGTGCCAGCGGACAGGGGGCGTATGGCTACACCTTC.

V gene TRBV27 combines with J gene TRBJ2-1; D assignment may be TRBD1 or TRBD2 (5 bases each). Trimming took 2 bases from V and 6 from J, leaving 17 bases between them. The length of the CDR3 is 16 residues. Germline V gene sequence: CDR1 MNHEY, CDR2 SMNVEV (reference sequence). The CDR3 DNA is TGTGCCAGCAGTTTAATGTTAAGGGTTGGGACCAATGAGCAGTTCTTC. Its protein product is CASSLMLRVGTNEQFF.